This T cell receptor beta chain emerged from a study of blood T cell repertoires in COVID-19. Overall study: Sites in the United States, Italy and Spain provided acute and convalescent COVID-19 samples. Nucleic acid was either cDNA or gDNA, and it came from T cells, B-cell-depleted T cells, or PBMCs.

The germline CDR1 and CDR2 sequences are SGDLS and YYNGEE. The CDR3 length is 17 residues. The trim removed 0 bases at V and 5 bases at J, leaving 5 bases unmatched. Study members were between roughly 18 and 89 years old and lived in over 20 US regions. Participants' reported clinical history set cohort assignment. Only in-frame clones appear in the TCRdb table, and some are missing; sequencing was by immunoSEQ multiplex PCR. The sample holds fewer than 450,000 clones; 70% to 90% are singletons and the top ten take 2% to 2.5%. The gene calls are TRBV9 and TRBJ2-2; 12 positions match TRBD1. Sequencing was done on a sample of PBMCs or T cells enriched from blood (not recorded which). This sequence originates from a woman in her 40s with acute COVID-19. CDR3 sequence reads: CASSVGGQGAVTGELFF. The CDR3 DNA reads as TGTGCCAGCAGCGTAGGGGGACAGGGGGCGGTAACCGGGGAGCTGTTTTTT.